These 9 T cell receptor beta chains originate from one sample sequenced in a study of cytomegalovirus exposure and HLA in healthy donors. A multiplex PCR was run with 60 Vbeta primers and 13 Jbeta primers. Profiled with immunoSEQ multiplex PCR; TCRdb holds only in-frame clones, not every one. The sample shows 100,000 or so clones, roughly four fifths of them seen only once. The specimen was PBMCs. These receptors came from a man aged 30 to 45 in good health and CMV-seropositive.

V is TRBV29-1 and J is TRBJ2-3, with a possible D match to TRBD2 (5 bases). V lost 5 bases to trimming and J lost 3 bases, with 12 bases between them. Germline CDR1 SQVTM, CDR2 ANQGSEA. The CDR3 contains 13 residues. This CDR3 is CSVSHGETDTQYF. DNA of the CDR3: TGCAGCGTTTCTCACGGGGAGACAGATACGCAGTATTTT.

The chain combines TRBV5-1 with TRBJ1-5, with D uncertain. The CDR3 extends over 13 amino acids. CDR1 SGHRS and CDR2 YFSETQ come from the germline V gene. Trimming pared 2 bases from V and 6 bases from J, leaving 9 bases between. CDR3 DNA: TGCGCCAGCAGCTTTTCGGTAGTTCAGCCCCAGCATTTT. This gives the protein CASSFSVVQPQHF.

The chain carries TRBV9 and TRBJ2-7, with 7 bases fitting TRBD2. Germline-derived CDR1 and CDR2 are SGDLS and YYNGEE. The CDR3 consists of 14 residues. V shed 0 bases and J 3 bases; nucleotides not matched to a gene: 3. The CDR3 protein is CASSVGGGVYEQYF. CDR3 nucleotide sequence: TGTGCCAGCAGCGTAGGCGGGGGTGTCTACGAGCAGTACTTC.

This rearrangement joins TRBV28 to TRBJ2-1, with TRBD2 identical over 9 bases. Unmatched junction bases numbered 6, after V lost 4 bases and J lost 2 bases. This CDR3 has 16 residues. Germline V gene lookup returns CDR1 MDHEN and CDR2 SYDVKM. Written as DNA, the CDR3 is TGTGCCAGCAGTTCCCTTAGCGGGAGTGCCTACAATGAGCAGTTCTTC. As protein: CASSSLSGSAYNEQFF.

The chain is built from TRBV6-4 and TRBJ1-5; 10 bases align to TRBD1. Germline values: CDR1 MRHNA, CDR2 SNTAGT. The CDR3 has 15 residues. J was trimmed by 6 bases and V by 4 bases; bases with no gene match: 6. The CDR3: CASSAETGGTQPQHF. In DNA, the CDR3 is TGTGCCAGCAGTGCGGAGACAGGGGGCACTCAGCCCCAGCATTTT.

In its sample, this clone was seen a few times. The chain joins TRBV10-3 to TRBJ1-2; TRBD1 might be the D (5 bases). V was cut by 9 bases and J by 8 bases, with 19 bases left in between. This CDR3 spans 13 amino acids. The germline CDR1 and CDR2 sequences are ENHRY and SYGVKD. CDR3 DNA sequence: TGTGCCATAACTGGAAGCCGGGGGTACGGCTACACCTTC. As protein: CAITGSRGYGYTF.

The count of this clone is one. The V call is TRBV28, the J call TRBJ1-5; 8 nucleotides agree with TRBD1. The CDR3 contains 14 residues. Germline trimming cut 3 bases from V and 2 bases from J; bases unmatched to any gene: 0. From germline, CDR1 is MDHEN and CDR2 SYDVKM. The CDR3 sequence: CASSLTGGNQPQHF. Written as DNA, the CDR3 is TGTGCCAGCAGTTTGACAGGGGGCAATCAGCCCCAGCATTTT. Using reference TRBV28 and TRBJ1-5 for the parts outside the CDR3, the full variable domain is DVKVTQSSRYLVKRTGEKVFLECVQDMDHENMFWYRQDPGLGLRLIYFSYDVKMKEKGDIPEGYSVSREKKERFSLILESASTNQTSMYLCASSLTGGNQPQHFGDGTRLSIL.

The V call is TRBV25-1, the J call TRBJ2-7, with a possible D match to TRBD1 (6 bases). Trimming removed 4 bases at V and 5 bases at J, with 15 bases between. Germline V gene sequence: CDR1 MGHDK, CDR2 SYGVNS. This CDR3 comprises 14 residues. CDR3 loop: CASSVTGPGDEQYF. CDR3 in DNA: TGTGCCAGCAGTGTTACAGGGCCTGGGGACGAGCAGTACTTC.

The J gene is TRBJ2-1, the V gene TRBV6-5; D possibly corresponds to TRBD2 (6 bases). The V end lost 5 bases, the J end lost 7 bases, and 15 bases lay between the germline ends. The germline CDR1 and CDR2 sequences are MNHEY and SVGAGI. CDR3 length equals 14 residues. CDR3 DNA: TGTGCCAGCAGTCCTTGGAGGGTCAGGAATGAGCAGTTCTTC. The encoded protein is CASSPWRVRNEQFF.